The 30 T cell receptor beta chains presented below share a single source sample, sequenced in a study of beta chain features in type 1 diabetes. Reverse transcribing all isolated RNA meant expressed TCRB transcripts were sequenced. TCRdb's table, derived via immunoSEQ multiplex PCR, lists solely in-frame clones and lacks some. This sample has 200,000 to 300,000 clones, with 11% to 15% found just once. Sequencing was done on a sample of naive CD4+ T cells from blood. The receptors shown here come from a woman aged 40 to 49 in good health.

This clone was observed a few times. V usage is TRBV7-2 and J usage is TRBJ1-2; D is possibly TRBD1 (5 bases). The CDR3 runs 13 residues. CDR1 and CDR2 (germline): SGHTA, FQGNSA. The V gene lost 5 bases and the J gene lost 4 bases, with 11 bases spanning the gap. The CDR3 sequence: CASSKTGGYGYTF. In nucleotides, the CDR3 is TGTGCCAGCAGCAAAACCGGGGGCTATGGCTACACCTTC. Drawing the rest from reference TRBV7-2 and TRBJ1-2, the complete variable domain is GAGVSQSPSNKVTEKGKDVELRCDPISGHTALYWYRQSLGQGLEFLIYFQGNSAPDKSGLPSDRFSAERTGGSVSTLTIQRTQQEDSAVYLCASSKTGGYGYTFGSGTRLTVV.

The chain recombines TRBV18 with TRBJ1-5, with a tentative D call TRBD1 (6 bases). Germline V gene lookup returns CDR1 KGHSH and CDR2 LQKENI. The CDR3 has 18 residues. The germline V and J ends were trimmed by 2 bases and 2 bases, with 19 bases remaining between them. CDR3 nucleotide sequence: TGTGCCAGCTCACCAGGGGGCGGAATCGGTACGGGCAATCAGCCCCAGCATTTT. Its translation: CASSPGGGIGTGNQPQHF.

This clone was seen only a few times. This sequence joins TRBV7-9 and TRBJ1-1; D possibly corresponds to TRBD1 (5 bases). The CDR3 has 12 amino acids. CDR1 and CDR2 (germline): SEHNR, FQNEAQ (reference sequence). V was pared by 2 bases and J by 8 bases, with 9 bases between. CDR3 bases: TGTGCCAGCAGCTTAATTCCAGGGGAAGCTTTCTTT. Residues: CASSLIPGEAFF. Complete variable domain (other parts from reference TRBV7-9 and TRBJ1-1): DTGVSQNPRHKITKRGQNVTFRCDPISEHNRLYWYRQTLGQGPEFLTYFQNEAQLEKSRLLSDRFSAERPKGSFSTLEIQRTEQGDSAMYLCASSLIPGEAFFGQGTRLTVV.

The CDR3 nucleotides are TGTGCCAGCACCGGGACTAGTTACGAGCAGTACTTC. Translating it yields CASTGTSYEQYF. The chain is built from TRBV2 and TRBJ2-5, with TRBD2 identical over 8 bases. The J call may be incorrect, as the DNA end agrees better with TRBJ2-7. CDR1 and CDR2 from the germline V gene are SNHLY and FYNNEI. This CDR3 has 12 amino acids.

This sequence joins TRBV27 and TRBJ2-3; D is unresolved. CDR3 length: 11 amino acids. CDR1 MNHEY and CDR2 SMNVEV come from the germline V gene (reference sequence). Trimming removed 8 bases at V and 8 bases at J, with 11 bases between. The CDR3 DNA reads as TGTGCCAGCGTATCACGAGGTACGCAGTATTTT. Protein sequence: CASVSRGTQYF.

The chain carries TRBV19 and TRBJ1-1, with D uncertain. Germline V gene lookup returns CDR1 LNHDA and CDR2 SQIVND (reference sequence). The CDR3 contains 13 residues. V was clipped by 3 bases and J by 8 bases, with 13 bases between them. CDR3 sequence: CASSIRLEREAFF. The CDR3 DNA sequence: TGTGCCAGTAGTATCAGACTGGAGAGGGAAGCTTTCTTT.

The J gene is TRBJ2-1, the V gene TRBV5-1; the match to TRBD1 covers 11 bases. This CDR3 is 14 amino acids long. Germline V lookup: CDR1 SGHRS, CDR2 YFSETQ. J gave up 6 bases and V 2 bases, and 1 base lay outside the gene matches. DNA of the CDR3: TGCGCCAGCAGCTTAGGGACAGGGGGCAATGAGCAGTTCTTC. It encodes CASSLGTGGNEQFF. Supplemented by reference TRBV5-1 and TRBJ2-1, the full variable domain reads KAGVTQTPRYLIKTRGQQVTLSCSPISGHRSVSWYQQTPGQGLQFLFEYFSETQRNKGNFPGRFSGRQFSNSRSEMNVSTLELGDSALYLCASSLGTGGNEQFFGPGTRLTVL.

The rearrangement uses TRBV7-9 and TRBJ1-2, with 7 nucleotides matching TRBD1. V lost 5 bases, J lost 8 bases, and 8 bases stayed unmatched. This CDR3 contains 13 residues. Germline values: CDR1 SEHNR, CDR2 FQNEAQ (reference sequence). The CDR3 reads CASSPTQDRGYTF. CDR3 bases: TGTGCCAGCAGCCCCACCCAGGACAGGGGCTACACCTTC.

This rearrangement joins TRBV6-6 to TRBJ1-2; the D gene is possibly TRBD1 (6 bases). From germline, CDR1 is MNHNY and CDR2 SVGAGI (reference sequence). V lost 7 bases and J lost 4, with 10 bases in between. The CDR3 length is 12 residues. CDR3: CASTTGSYGYTF. In nucleotides, the CDR3 is TGTGCCAGCACAACAGGGAGCTATGGCTACACCTTC.

This clone turned up a few times. The rearrangement uses TRBV27 and TRBJ2-7; 7 nucleotides align to TRBD1. The V segment lost 6 bases and the J segment 7 bases; nucleotides outside the gene matches: 21. The CDR3 has 17 amino acids. From germline, CDR1 is MNHEY and CDR2 SMNVEV (reference sequence). CDR3 sequence: CASSKISGTETHREQYF. CDR3 coding DNA: TGTGCCAGCAGCAAAATCTCCGGGACAGAGACTCATCGTGAGCAGTACTTC.

This clone was recorded a few times. The CDR3 region is CASSEALSSGSTDTQYF. In DNA form, the CDR3 reads TGTGCCAGCAGTGAAGCGCTGTCTAGCGGAAGCACAGATACGCAGTATTTT. The chain uses TRBV2 and TRBJ2-3; 7 positions match TRBD2. The CDR3 is 17 amino acids. Germline loops: CDR1 SNHLY, CDR2 FYNNEI. Unmatched junction bases numbered 6, after V lost 0 bases and J lost 0 bases. The variable domain in full, with the rest retrieved from reference TRBV2 and TRBJ2-3, is EPEVTQTPSHQVTQMGQEVILRCVPISNHLYFYWYRQILGQKVEFLVSFYNNEISEKSEIFDDQFSVERPDGSNFTLKIRSTKLEDSAMYFCASSEALSSGSTDTQYFGPGTRLTVL.

This clone was found a few times. This chain links TRBV25-1 with TRBJ1-4; D ambiguous. Per the germline V gene, CDR1 is MGHDK and CDR2 is SYGVNS. CDR3 size: 14 residues. V lost 2 bases and J 8 bases, leaving 12 bases between the germline ends. CDR3 amino acids: CASSEIGDGEKLFF. Written as DNA, the CDR3 is TGTGCCAGCAGTGAAATCGGGGATGGCGAAAAACTGTTTTTT.

This clone was seen more than once but under ten times. The J gene is TRBJ2-7, the V gene TRBV25-1; 8 bases align to TRBD1. Germline V gives CDR1 MGHDK, CDR2 SYGVNS. V was pared by 2 bases and J by 5 bases, with 8 bases of the junction left unmatched. The CDR3 has 15 residues. The CDR3, as DNA: TGTGCCAGCAGTGAAGGGGAGACAGGGGACCACGAGCAGTACTTC. Translated: CASSEGETGDHEQYF.

The chain uses TRBV5-4 and TRBJ2-5; D not certain. The J call could be wrong; TRBJ2-7 is a better fit for the DNA end. Germline CDR1 and CDR2: SGHNT and YYREEE (reference sequence). This CDR3 contains 13 residues. The CDR3 loop is CASSFSGTNEQYF. In DNA form, the CDR3 reads TGTGCCAGCAGCTTCTCAGGCACCAACGAGCAGTACTTC.

CDR3 nucleotides: TGTGCCAGCAGCGTCATGGCTAGTGAAACCGGGGAGCTGTTTTTT. This codes for CASSVMASETGELFF. The gene calls are TRBV9 and TRBJ2-2; D ambiguous. V gave up 2 bases and J gave up 5 bases, with 13 bases separating them. CDR3 length: 15 residues. CDR1 and CDR2 (germline): SGDLS, YYNGEE. Combining the CDR3 with reference TRBV9 and TRBJ2-2 gives the whole variable domain DSGVTQTPKHLITATGQRVTLRCSPRSGDLSVYWYQQSLDQGLQFLIQYYNGEERAKGNILERFSAQQFPDLHSELNLSSLELGDSALYFCASSVMASETGELFFGEGSRLTVL.

The V gene is TRBV20-1, the J gene TRBJ1-1, with D tentatively TRBD1 (6 bases). Trimming pared 3 bases from V and 10 bases from J, leaving 12 bases between. CDR1 and CDR2 from the germline V gene are DFQATT and SNEGSKA (reference sequence). The CDR3 length is 11 residues. For the CDR3, the DNA is TGCAGTGCTAGCGGGGGGCTGGTAGCTTTCTTT. It translates to CSASGGLVAFF.

The sample holds a few counts of this clone. This rearrangement joins TRBV4-1 to TRBJ2-2; D perhaps matches TRBD1 (5 bases). The V and J ends lost 5 bases and 5 bases respectively, with 15 bases between them. Germline V lookup: CDR1 MGHRA, CDR2 YSYEKL. The CDR3 sequence is 15 residues long. CDR3 residues: CASSNKGSSTGELFF. For the CDR3, the DNA is TGCGCCAGCAGCAACAAGGGGTCTAGTACCGGGGAGCTGTTTTTT.

The genes are TRBV9 and TRBJ2-1, with D tentatively TRBD1 (6 bases). The CDR3 totals 14 residues. The V gene's germline CDR1 is SGDLS and CDR2 YYNGEE. Trimming removed 0 bases from V and 4 bases from J, with 8 bases in between. This chain's CDR3 is CASSVGGHYNEQFF. The CDR3 coding sequence is TGTGCCAGCAGCGTAGGGGGACATTACAATGAGCAGTTCTTC.

CDR3 DNA sequence: TGTGCCAGCTCACCATCAGATAGCAATCAGCCCCAGCATTTT. Protein product: CASSPSDSNQPQHF. The chain joins TRBV18 to TRBJ1-5; D is unclear. Germline V gives CDR1 KGHSH, CDR2 LQKENI. The CDR3 covers 14 residues. The V end was cut by 2 bases, the J end by 0 bases, with 5 bases between.

This clone was picked up a small number of times. The chain has TRBV18 and TRBJ1-6; no clear D gene. This CDR3 has 17 amino acids. The germline V gene encodes CDR1 KGHSH and CDR2 LQKENI. Trimming removed 1 base at V and 9 bases at J, with 19 bases between. DNA of the CDR3: TGTGCCAGCTCACCACTTTTCGACCGGGTCGGAGCTTCACCCCTCCACTTT. It codes for CASSPLFDRVGASPLHF. Together with reference TRBV18 and TRBJ1-6, the CDR3 gives the full variable domain: NAGVMQNPRHLVRRRGQEARLRCSPMKGHSHVYWYRQLPEEGLKFMVYLQKENIIDESGMPKERFSAEFPKEGPSILRIQQVVRGDSAAYFCASSPLFDRVGASPLHFGNGTRLTVT.

This chain links TRBV7-2 with TRBJ2-3, with 7 bases matching TRBD1. This CDR3 has 12 residues. CDR1 is SGHTA, CDR2 FQGNSA, per germline. The trim removed 2 bases at V and 14 bases at J, leaving 7 bases unmatched. The CDR3 loop is CASSLSQGERYF. CDR3 DNA: TGTGCCAGCAGCTTATCCCAGGGGGAGAGGTATTTT.

In DNA form, the CDR3 reads TGTGCCAGCAGCCCGACTAGCGGGGGGTACACAGATACGCAGTATTTT. It is translated as CASSPTSGGYTDTQYF. The V gene is TRBV5-4, the J gene TRBJ2-3; 13 bases are shared with TRBD2. This CDR3 has 16 residues. CDR1 and CDR2 (germline): SGHNT, YYREEE (reference sequence). The ends lost 4 bases at V and 2 bases at J; junction bases unmatched: 4.

This clone was observed a handful of times. V and J are TRBV19 and TRBJ1-5, with D unclear. Germline V gene lookup returns CDR1 LNHDA and CDR2 SQIVND (reference sequence). V lost 3 bases and J lost 6, with 9 bases in between. The CDR3 contains 13 residues. Here the CDR3 reads CASSIGSAQPQHF. CDR3 nucleotide sequence: TGTGCCAGTAGTATCGGGTCGGCTCAGCCCCAGCATTTT.

In its sample, this clone was seen a few times. V and J are TRBV4-3 and TRBJ2-1, with 7 bases fitting TRBD2. The trim removed 2 bases at V and 5 bases at J, leaving 0 bases unmatched. CDR1 and CDR2 (germline): LGHNA, YSLEER. The CDR3 is 13 residues long. The CDR3 DNA is TGCGCCAGCAGCCAACGGGGGGACAATGAGCAGTTCTTC. It encodes CASSQRGDNEQFF.

This clone was counted only a few times. The chain employs TRBV19 and TRBJ2-4, with D maybe TRBD1 (6 bases). V was shortened by 9 bases and J by 6 bases, with 15 bases between the two germline ends. CDR3 length: 13 residues. Germline V CDR1 and CDR2: LNHDA, SQIVND (reference sequence). The CDR3 reads CASARDTRNIQYF. In DNA, the CDR3 is TGTGCCAGCGCGAGGGACACTCGAAACATTCAGTACTTC.

The chain carries TRBV5-4 and TRBJ1-1; D perhaps matches TRBD1 (5 bases). The germline CDR1 and CDR2 sequences are SGHNT and YYREEE (reference sequence). This CDR3 comprises 15 residues. V was cut by 0 bases and J by 5 bases, with 14 bases left in between. The CDR3 reads CASSLVGALLTEAFF. The CDR3 nucleotides are TGTGCCAGCAGCTTGGTAGGGGCGCTCCTTACTGAAGCTTTCTTT.

The CDR3 region is CASGKSDRRATDTQYF. The CDR3 DNA follows: TGCGCCAGCGGCAAGTCGGACAGGAGGGCCACAGATACGCAGTATTTT. V gene TRBV4-1 combines with J gene TRBJ2-3, with D possibly being TRBD1 (7 bases). The ends were cut back, 8 bases at V and 2 bases at J, with 20 bases in the middle. CDR3 length: 16 amino acids. Germline CDR1 reads MGHRA; CDR2 reads YSYEKL.

The chain links TRBV5-1 to TRBJ1-1; the D is unclear. The V end was cut by 4 bases, the J end by 0 bases, with 16 bases between. CDR3 length equals 16 residues. In germline, CDR1 is SGHRS, CDR2 YFSETQ. CDR3 sequence reads: CASSPRPGLMNTEAFF. CDR3 coding DNA: TGCGCCAGCAGCCCCCGACCGGGATTAATGAACACTGAAGCTTTCTTT.

This clone was detected only a few times. The gene calls are TRBV21-1 and TRBJ2-1; no DNA check was done on the table's D call, TRBD1. TRBV21-1 is termed a pseudogene. The CDR3 totals 14 residues. CDR3 sequence reads: CAGPVGSSYNEQFF. Here the CDR3 DNA reads TGTGCCGGCCCCGTGGGCTCATCCTACAATGAGCAGTTCTTC.

This chain links TRBV27 with TRBJ2-3; 9 nucleotides match TRBD2. The CDR3 consists of 16 residues. Germline lookup yields CDR1 MNHEY and CDR2 SMNVEV (reference sequence). V lost 3 bases, J lost 2 bases, and 6 bases stayed unmatched. CDR3 protein: CASSLAAGGPTDTQYF. The CDR3 DNA reads TGTGCCAGCAGTTTGGCCGCGGGGGGGCCCACAGATACGCAGTATTTT.